Listed below are T cell receptor beta chains from one sample, sequenced in a study of blood T cell repertoires in COVID-19. The table came from immunoSEQ multiplex PCR; TCRdb's copy has only in-frame clones and leaves some out. The sample holds 69,000 or so clones, nearly 90% seen once. The material sequenced was peripheral blood. These receptors all come from a man aged 45-65 years with acute or convalescent COVID-19. CDR3s include the opening cysteine and the closing phenylalanine or tryptophan. D genes are given only for firm matches. Some rows have no size entry. The others give once, few or many, or a class for an expanded clone.

TRBV5-6	TRBJ2-7	NA	NA	TGTGCCAGCAGCTTGGCCGGGTCCGAGCAGTACTTC	CASSLAGSEQYF
TRBV4-3	TRBJ2-3	NA	NA	TGCGCCAGCAGCCGACGAGGGTTTAGCACAGATACGCAGTATTTT	CASSRRGFSTDTQYF
TRBV3-1/TRBV3-2	TRBJ2-7	NA	TRBD1	TGTGCCAGCAGCCAAGATGGGGACAGCTACAATTTCTACGAGCAGTACTTC	CASSQDGDSYNFYEQYF
TRBV18	TRBJ2-5	NA	NA	TGTGCCAGCTCGCCGAGGGGACATTTTGAGACCCAGTACTTC	CASSPRGHFETQYF
TRBV13	TRBJ2-3	NA	TRBD1	TGTGCCAGCAGCTTAACAGGGGCTTACCCCGATACGCAGTATTTT	CASSLTGAYPDTQYF
TRBV27	TRBJ2-2	NA	NA	TGTGCCAGCAGACTTTGGTCGTACGCCACCGGGGAGCTGTTTTTT	CASRLWSYATGELFF
TRBV27	TRBJ2-6	NA	NA	TGTGCCAGCAGTACCATCTCAGGGACTGGGGCCAACGTCCTGACTTTC	CASSTISGTGANVLTF
TRBV25-1	TRBJ1-5	NA	NA	TGTGCCAGCAGTGAATCTGGCGGTTCTCAGCCCCAGCATTTT	CASSESGGSQPQHF
TRBV11-2	TRBJ2-7	NA	NA	TGTGCCAGCAGCTCCCCATCTAGCGAGCAGTACTTC	CASSSPSSEQYF
TRBV25-1	TRBJ2-7	NA	TRBD2	TGTGCCAGCAGAGGGACTAGCGGGAGGGCCTACGAGCAGTACTTC	CASRGTSGRAYEQYF
TRBV10-3	TRBJ2-7	once	NA	TGTGCCATCACTGACAATGTCAAGTCCGGCGAGCAGTACTTC	CAITDNVKSGEQYF
TRBV12-3/TRBV12-4	TRBJ1-2	NA	NA	TGTGCCAGCAGCCCAGGGAACTATGGCTACACCTTC	CASSPGNYGYTF
TRBV7-8	TRBJ2-1	NA	TRBD2	TGTGCCAGCAGATCCCAGCCCAGCGGGAGTAGCGATGAGCAGTTCTTC	CASRSQPSGSSDEQFF
TRBV11-2	TRBJ2-5	NA	NA	TGTGCCAGCAGCTTATTCGGGATCATGCAAGAGACCCAGTACTTC	CASSLFGIMQETQYF
TRBV7-9	TRBJ1-2	NA	TRBD1	TGTGCCAGCAGCTTAAAGGACAGGTTAACCTATGGCTACACCTTC	CASSLKDRLTYGYTF
TRBV18	TRBJ2-1	NA	TRBD1	TGTGCCAGCTCACCAGCTCGGGACAGAGAGCAGTTCTTC	CASSPARDREQFF
TRBV7-8	TRBJ1-1	NA	NA	TGTGCCAGCAGCTCTCCCCACACTGAAGCTTTCTTT	CASSSPHTEAFF
TRBV6-5	TRBJ1-5	NA	NA	TGTGCCAGCTCTCGGGGGAGCAATCAGCCCCAGCATTTT	CASSRGSNQPQHF
TRBV10-3	TRBJ2-7	few	NA	TGTGCCATCAGTGGGCATCCCCACCCGTACGAGCAGTACTTC	CAISGHPHPYEQYF
TRBV5-4	TRBJ2-7	NA	NA	TGTGCCAGCAGCAATGACTACTCGAGGGAGCAGTACTTC	CASSNDYSREQYF
TRBV28	TRBJ2-7	NA	NA	TGTGCCTCCCAGGGTGTGGACTACGAGCAGTACTTC	CASQGVDYEQYF